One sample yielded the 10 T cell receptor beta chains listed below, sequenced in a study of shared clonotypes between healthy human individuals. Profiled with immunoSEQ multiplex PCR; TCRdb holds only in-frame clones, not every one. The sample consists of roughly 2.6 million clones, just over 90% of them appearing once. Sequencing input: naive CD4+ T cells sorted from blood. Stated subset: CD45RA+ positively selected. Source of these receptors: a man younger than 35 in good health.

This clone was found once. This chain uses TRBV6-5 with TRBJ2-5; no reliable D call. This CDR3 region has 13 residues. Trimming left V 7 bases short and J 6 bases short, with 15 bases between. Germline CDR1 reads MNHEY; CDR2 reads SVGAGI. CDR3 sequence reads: CASTLPGQQTQYF. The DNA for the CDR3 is TGTGCCAGCACCCTCCCAGGTCAGCAGACCCAGTACTTC.

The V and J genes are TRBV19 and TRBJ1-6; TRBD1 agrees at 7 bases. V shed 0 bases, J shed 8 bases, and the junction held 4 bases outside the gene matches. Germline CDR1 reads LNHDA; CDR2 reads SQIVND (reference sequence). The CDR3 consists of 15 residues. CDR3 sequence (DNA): TGTGCCAGTAGTATAGATCAGGGGGTATATTCACCCCTCCACTTT. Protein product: CASSIDQGVYSPLHF.

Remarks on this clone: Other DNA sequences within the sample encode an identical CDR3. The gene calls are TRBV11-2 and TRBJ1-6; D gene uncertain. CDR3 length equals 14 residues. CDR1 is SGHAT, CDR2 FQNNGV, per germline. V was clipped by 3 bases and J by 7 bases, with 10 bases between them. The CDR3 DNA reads TGTGCCAGCAGCTTTGGTCAGCGAAATTCACCCCTCCACTTT. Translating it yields CASSFGQRNSPLHF.

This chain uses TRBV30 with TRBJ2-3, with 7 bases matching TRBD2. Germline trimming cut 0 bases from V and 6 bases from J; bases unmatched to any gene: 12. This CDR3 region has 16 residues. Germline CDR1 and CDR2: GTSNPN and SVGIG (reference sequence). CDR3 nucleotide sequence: TGTGCCTGGAGTGTACGGGACGGGAGGCGTAGGGATACGCAGTATTTT. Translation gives CAWSVRDGRRRDTQYF. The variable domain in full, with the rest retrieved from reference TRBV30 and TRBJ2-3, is SQTIHQWPATLVQPVGSPLSLECTVEGTSNPNLYWYRQAAGRGLQLLFYSVGIGQISSEVPQNLSASRPQDRQFILSSKKLLLSDSGFYLCAWSVRDGRRRDTQYFGPGTRLTVL.

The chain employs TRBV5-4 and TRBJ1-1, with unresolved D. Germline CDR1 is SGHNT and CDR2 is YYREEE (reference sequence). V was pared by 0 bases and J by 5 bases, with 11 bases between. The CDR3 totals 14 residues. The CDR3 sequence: CASSLGQAPTEAFF. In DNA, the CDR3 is TGTGCCAGCAGCTTGGGGCAGGCGCCGACTGAAGCTTTCTTT. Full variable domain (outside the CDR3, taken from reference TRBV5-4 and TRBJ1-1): ETGVTQSPTHLIKTRGQQVTLRCSSQSGHNTVSWYQQALGQGPQFIFQYYREEENGRGNFPPRFSGLQFPNYSSELNVNALELDDSALYLCASSLGQAPTEAFFGQGTRLTVV.

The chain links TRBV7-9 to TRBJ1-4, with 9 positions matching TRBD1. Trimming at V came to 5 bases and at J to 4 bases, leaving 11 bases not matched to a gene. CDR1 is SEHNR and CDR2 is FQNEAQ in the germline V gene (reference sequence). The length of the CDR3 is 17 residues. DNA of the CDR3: TGTGCCAGCAGCCTCGCCGGGACAGGGTCGGATAATGAAAAACTGTTTTTT. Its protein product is CASSLAGTGSDNEKLFF. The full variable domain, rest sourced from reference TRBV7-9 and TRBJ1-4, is DTGVSQNPRHKITKRGQNVTFRCDPISEHNRLYWYRQTLGQGPEFLTYFQNEAQLEKSRLLSDRFSAERPKGSFSTLEIQRTEQGDSAMYLCASSLAGTGSDNEKLFFGSGTQLSVL.

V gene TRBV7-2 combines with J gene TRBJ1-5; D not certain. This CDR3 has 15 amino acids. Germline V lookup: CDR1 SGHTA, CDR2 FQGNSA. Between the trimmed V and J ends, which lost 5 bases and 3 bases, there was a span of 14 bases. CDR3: CASSSSGVVNQPQHF. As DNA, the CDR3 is TGTGCCAGCAGCAGCTCCGGAGTAGTCAATCAGCCCCAGCATTTT.

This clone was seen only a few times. CDR3 in amino acids: CASSEMPSYGYTF. The CDR3 DNA reads as TGCGCCAGCAGTGAGATGCCATCCTATGGCTACACCTTC. The genes are TRBV10-1 and TRBJ1-2, with D hard to call. The CDR3 totals 13 residues. Germline-derived CDR1 and CDR2 are WNHNN and SYGVQD (reference sequence). Trimming stripped 2 bases from V and 4 bases from J, with 8 bases between.

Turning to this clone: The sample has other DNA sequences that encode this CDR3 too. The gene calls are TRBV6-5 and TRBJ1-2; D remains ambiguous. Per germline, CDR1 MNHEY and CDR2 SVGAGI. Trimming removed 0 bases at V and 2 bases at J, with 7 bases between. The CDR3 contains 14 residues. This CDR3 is CASSYSSRNYGYTF. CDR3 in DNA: TGTGCCAGCAGTTACTCGAGTAGAAACTATGGCTACACCTTC.

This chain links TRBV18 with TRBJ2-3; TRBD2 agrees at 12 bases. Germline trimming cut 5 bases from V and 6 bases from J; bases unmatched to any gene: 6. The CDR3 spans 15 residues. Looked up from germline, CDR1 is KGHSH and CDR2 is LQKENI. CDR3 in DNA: TGTGCCAGCTCAATATCTAGCGGGAGGGCGGATACGCAGTATTTT. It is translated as CASSISSGRADTQYF.